This TCR beta chain is drawn from a study of blood T cell repertoires in COVID-19. Per the original methods: Estimation of nucleated cell counts was performed using reference gene primer amplification. TCRdb keeps only in-frame clones here, not all; method: immunoSEQ multiplex PCR. The DNA was the basis for D and trimming; V, J and clone size are from that table. The sample shows 40,000 to 60,000 clones, around 84% of them seen only once. In this sample, this clone turned up a few times. This receptor was obtained from a man aged 45-65 years with acute or convalescent COVID-19. The sequencing input was peripheral blood.

This CDR3 is CASSPTGQYGYTF. In DNA, the CDR3 is TGTGCCAGCTCACCAACAGGACAATATGGCTACACCTTC. V and J are TRBV18 and TRBJ1-2, with D maybe TRBD1 (5 bases). Germline loops: CDR1 KGHSH, CDR2 LQKENI. CDR3 length: 13 residues. Trimming removed 2 bases from V and 5 bases from J, with 9 bases in between.